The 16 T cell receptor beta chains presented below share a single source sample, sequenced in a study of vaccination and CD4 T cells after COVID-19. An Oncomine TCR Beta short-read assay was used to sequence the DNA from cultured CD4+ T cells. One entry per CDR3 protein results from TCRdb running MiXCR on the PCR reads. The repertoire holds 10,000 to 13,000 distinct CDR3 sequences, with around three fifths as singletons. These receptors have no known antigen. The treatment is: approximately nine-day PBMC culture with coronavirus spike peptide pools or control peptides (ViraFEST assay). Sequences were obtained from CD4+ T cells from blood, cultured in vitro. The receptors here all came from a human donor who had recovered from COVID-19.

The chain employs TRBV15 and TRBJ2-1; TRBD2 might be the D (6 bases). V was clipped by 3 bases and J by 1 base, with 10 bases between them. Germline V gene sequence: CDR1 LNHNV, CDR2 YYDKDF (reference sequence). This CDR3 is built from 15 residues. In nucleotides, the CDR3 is TGTGCCACCAGCAGTGGGGGGAGATCCTACAATGAGCAGTTCTTC. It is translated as CATSSGGRSYNEQFF.

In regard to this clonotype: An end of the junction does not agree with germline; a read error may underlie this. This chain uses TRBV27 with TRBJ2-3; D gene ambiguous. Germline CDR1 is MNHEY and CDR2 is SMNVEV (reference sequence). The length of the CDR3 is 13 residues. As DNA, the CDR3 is TGTGCCAGCAGTTTATCGGCCTCAAGCCCTTTCCTCTTT. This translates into CASSLSASSPFLF.

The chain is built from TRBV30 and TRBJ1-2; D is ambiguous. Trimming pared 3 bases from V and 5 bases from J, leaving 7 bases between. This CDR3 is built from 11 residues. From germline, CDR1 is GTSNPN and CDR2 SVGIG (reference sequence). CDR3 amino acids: CAWSAGYGYTF. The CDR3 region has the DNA TGTGCCTGGAGCGCCGGGTATGGCTACACCTTC. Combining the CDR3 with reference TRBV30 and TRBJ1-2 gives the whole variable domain SQTIHQWPATLVQPVGSPLSLECTVEGTSNPNLYWYRQAAGRGLQLLFYSVGIGQISSEVPQNLSASRPQDRQFILSSKKLLLSDSGFYLCAWSAGYGYTFGSGTRLTVV.

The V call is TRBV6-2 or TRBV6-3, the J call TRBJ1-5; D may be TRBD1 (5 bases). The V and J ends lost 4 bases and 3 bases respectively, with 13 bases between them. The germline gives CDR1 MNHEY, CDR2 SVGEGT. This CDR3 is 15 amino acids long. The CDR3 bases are TGTGCCAGCAGTTCATCCGGGGGGTTCAATCAGCCCCAGCATTTT. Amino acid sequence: CASSSSGGFNQPQHF.

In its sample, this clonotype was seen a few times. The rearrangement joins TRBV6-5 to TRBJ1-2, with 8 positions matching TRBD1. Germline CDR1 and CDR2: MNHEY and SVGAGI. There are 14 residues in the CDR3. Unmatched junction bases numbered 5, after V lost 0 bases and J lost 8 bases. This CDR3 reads CASSYSKDRDGYTF. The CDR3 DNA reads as TGTGCCAGCAGTTACTCGAAGGACAGGGACGGCTACACCTTC.

CDR3 sequence (DNA): TGTGCCAGCAGTGATAGCCAACGGAGGGGCAATACTGAAGCTTTCTTT. This gives the protein CASSDSQRRGNTEAFF. The chain combines TRBV6-1 with TRBJ1-1; TRBD1 is a possible D gene (5 bases). The germline V gene encodes CDR1 MNHNS and CDR2 SASEGT. Trimming removed 3 bases at V and 5 bases at J, with 19 bases between. CDR3 size: 16 residues.

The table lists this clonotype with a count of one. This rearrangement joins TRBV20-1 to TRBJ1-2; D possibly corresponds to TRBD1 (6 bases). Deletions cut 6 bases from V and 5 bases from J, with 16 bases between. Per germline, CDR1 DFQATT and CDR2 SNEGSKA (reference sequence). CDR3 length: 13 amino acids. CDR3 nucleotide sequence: TGCAGTGCCCAGGGGACCCCGGGGTATGGCTACACCTTC. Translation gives CSAQGTPGYGYTF.

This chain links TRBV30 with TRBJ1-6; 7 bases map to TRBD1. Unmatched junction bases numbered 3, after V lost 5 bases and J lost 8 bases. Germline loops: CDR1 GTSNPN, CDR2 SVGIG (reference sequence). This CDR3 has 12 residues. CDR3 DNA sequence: TGTGCCTGGTCAACAGGGGATTCACCCCTCCACTTT. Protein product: CAWSTGDSPLHF.

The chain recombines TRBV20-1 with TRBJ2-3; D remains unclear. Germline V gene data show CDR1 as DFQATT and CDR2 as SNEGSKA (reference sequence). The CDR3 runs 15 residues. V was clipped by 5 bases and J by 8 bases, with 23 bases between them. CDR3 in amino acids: CSAPPPIVHPATQYF. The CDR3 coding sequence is TGCAGTGCTCCCCCACCCATAGTCCACCCGGCTACGCAGTATTTT.

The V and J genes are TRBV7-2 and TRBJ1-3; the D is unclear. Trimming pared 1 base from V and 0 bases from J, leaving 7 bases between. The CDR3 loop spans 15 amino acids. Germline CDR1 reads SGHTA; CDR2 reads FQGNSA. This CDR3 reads CASSLDGASGNTIYF. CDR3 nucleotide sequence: TGTGCCAGCAGCTTAGATGGCGCCTCTGGAAACACCATATATTTT.

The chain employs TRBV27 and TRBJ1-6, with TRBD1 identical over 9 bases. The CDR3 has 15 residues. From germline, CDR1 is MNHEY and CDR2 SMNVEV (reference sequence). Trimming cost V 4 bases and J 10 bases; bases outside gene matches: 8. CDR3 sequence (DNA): TGTGCCAGCAGTTCTCCGGGACAGGGAGGCTCACCCCTCCACTTT. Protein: CASSSPGQGGSPLHF.

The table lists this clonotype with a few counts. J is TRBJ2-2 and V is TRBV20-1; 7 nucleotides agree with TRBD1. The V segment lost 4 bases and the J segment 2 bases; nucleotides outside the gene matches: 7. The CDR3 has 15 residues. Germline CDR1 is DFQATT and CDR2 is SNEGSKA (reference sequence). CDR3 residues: CSATRDRANTGELFF. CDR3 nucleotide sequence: TGCAGTGCTACGAGAGACAGGGCTAACACCGGGGAGCTGTTTTTT.

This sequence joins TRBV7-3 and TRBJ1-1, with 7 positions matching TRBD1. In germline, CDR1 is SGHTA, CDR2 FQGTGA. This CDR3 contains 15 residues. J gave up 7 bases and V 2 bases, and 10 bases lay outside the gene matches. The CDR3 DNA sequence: TGTGCCAGCAGCTTAGCAAAACAGGGGTGGGGTGAAGCTTTCTTT. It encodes CASSLAKQGWGEAFF.

The CDR3 coding sequence is TGCAGTGGTCGTGGGGCAGACTATGGCTACACCTTC. Protein product: CSGRGADYGYTF. The V gene is TRBV20-1, the J gene TRBJ1-2; D is perhaps TRBD1 (5 bases). This CDR3 has 12 residues. V was trimmed by 7 bases and J by 3 bases, leaving 12 bases between them. The germline gives CDR1 DFQATT, CDR2 SNEGSKA (reference sequence).

The CDR3 nucleotides read TGTGCCAGCAGGCACACTGCTAGCACAGATACGCAGTATTTT. It translates to CASRHTASTDTQYF. The chain couples TRBV6-4 to TRBJ2-3, with D uncertain. The CDR3 totals 14 residues. Deletions cut 6 bases from V and 0 bases from J, with 10 bases between. The germline V gene has CDR1 MRHNA and CDR2 SNTAGT.

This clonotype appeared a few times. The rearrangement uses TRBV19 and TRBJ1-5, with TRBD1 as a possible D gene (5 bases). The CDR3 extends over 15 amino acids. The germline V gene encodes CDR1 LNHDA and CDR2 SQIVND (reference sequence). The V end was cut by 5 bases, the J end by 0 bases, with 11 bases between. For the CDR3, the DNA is TGTGCCAGTAGTTACTCCGACAGTAGCAATCAGCCCCAGCATTTT. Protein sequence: CASSYSDSSNQPQHF.